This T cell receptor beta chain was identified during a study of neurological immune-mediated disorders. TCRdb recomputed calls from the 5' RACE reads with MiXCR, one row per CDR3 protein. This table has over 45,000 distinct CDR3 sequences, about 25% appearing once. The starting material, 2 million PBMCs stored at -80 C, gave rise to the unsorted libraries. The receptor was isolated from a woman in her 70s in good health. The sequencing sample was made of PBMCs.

Here the CDR3 reads CASLRDSSYNEQFF. As DNA, the CDR3 is TGCGCCAGCCTTCGGGACAGCTCCTACAATGAGCAGTTCTTC. The chain recombines TRBV5-1 with TRBJ2-1; 7 nucleotides match TRBD1. Germline V gene data show CDR1 as SGHRS and CDR2 as YFSETQ. V trimming: 7 bases; J trimming: 0 bases; junction bases outside the gene matches: 4. The CDR3 runs 14 residues.